This paragraph covers one T cell receptor beta chain sequence. CDR1 and CDR2 from the germline V gene are SGHRS and YFSETQ. V lost 4 bases to trimming and J lost 4 bases; unmatched junction nucleotides: 6. The length of the CDR3 is 15 residues. This table comes from immunoSEQ multiplex PCR, and its TCRdb copy is limited to in-frame clones, with some not included. The sample contains tens of thousands of clones, 70% to 90% of which appear only once. The data originate from a study of T cell changes during pregnancy in multiple sclerosis. The source of this sequence is a female donor with multiple sclerosis, enrolled in a pregnancy study. The sequences come from CD4+ T cells from peripheral blood mononuclear cells, collected in the first trimester of pregnancy. This chain joins TRBV5-1 and TRBJ2-1, with 9 bases aligning to TRBD1. Here the CDR3 reads CASSRTGESYNEQFF. CDR3 coding DNA: TGCGCCAGCAGCCGGACAGGGGAATCGTACAATGAGCAGTTCTTC.